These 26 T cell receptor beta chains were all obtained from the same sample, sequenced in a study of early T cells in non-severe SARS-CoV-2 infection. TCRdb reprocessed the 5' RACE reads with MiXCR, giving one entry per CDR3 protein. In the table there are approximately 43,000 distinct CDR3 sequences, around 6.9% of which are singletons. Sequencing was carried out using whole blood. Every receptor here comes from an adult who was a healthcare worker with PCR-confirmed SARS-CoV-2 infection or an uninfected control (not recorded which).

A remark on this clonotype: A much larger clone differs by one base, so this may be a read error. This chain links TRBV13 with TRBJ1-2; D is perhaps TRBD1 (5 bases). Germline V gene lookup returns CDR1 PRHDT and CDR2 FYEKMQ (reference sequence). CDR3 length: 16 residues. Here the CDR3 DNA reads TGTGCCAGCAGCCCCCGCGGGGCCCATTTGAACTATGCCTACACCTTC. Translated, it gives CASSPRGAHLNYAYTF.

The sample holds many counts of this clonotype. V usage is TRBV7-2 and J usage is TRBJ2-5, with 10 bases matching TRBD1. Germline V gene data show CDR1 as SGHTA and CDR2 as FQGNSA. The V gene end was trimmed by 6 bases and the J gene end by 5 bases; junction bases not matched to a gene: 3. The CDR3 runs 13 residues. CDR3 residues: CASRRTGGETQYF. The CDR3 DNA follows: TGTGCCAGCAGGCGGACAGGGGGGGAGACCCAGTACTTC.

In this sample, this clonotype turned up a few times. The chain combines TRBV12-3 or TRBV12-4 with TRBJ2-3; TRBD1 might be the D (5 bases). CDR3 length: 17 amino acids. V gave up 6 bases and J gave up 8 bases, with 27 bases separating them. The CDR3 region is CASRPALQELGGGTQYF. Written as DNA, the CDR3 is TGTGCCAGCAGGCCAGCCCTACAGGAACTCGGTGGTGGTACGCAGTATTTT.

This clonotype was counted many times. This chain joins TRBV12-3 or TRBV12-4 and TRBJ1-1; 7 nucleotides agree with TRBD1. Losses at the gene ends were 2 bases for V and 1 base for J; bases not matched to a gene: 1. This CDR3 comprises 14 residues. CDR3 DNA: TGTGCCAGCAGTTTATCAGGGGGGAACACTGAAGCTTTCTTT. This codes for CASSLSGGNTEAFF.

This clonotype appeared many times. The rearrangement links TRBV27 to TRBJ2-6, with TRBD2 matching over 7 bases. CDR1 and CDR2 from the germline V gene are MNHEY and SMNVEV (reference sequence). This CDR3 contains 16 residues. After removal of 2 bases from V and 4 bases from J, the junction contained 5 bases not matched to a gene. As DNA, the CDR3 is TGTGCCAGCAGTTTAATAGGGAGGGGAGGGGCCAACGTCCTGACTTTC. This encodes CASSLIGRGGANVLTF. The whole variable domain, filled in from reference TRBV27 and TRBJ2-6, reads EAQVTQNPRYLITVTGKKLTVTCSQNMNHEYMSWYRQDPGLGLRQIYYSMNVEVTDKGDVPEGYKVSRKEKRNFPLILESPSPNQTSLYFCASSLIGRGGANVLTFGAGSRLTVL.

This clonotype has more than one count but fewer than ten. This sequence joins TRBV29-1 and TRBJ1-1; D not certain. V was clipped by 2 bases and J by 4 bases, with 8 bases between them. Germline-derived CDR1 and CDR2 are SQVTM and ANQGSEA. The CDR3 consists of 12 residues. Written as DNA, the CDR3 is TGCAGCGTTGAATTGTTATCCACTGAAGCTTTCTTT. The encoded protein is CSVELLSTEAFF.

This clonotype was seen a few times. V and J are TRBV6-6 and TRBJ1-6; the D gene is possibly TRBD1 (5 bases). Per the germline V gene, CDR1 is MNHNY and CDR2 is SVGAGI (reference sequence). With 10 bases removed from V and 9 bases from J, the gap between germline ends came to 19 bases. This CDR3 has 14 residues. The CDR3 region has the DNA TGTGCCACCCACCTAGGGGCCGGGTCTTCACCCCTCCACTTT. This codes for CATHLGAGSSPLHF.

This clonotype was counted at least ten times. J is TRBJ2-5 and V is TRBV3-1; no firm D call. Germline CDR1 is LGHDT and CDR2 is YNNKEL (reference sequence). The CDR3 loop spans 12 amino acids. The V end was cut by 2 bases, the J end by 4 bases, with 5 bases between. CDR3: CASSQTAETQYF. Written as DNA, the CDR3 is TGTGCCAGCAGCCAAACAGCAGAGACCCAGTACTTC.

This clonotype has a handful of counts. The DNA of the CDR3 is TGTGCCAGCAGCTCCCAGGAGCGGGAGATACCAGATACGCAGTATTTT. This gives the protein CASSSQEREIPDTQYF. This chain connects TRBV11-2 to TRBJ2-3; 8 positions agree with TRBD2. This CDR3 spans 16 amino acids. Trimming removed 4 bases from V and 4 bases from J; junction bases left unmatched: 10. The germline V gene encodes CDR1 SGHAT and CDR2 FQNNGV.

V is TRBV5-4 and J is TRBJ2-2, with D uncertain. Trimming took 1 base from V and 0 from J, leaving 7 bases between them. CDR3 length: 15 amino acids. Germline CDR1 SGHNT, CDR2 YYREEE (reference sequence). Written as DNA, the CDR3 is TGTGCCAGCAGCTTGCCATCAACGAACACCGGGGAGCTGTTTTTT. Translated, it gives CASSLPSTNTGELFF.

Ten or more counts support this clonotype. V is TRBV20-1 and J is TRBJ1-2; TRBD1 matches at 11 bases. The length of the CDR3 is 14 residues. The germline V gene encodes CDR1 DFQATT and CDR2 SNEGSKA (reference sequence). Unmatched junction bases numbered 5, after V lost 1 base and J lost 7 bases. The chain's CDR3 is CSARVGQGAVGYTF. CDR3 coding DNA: TGCAGTGCTAGAGTCGGACAGGGGGCAGTTGGCTACACCTTC.

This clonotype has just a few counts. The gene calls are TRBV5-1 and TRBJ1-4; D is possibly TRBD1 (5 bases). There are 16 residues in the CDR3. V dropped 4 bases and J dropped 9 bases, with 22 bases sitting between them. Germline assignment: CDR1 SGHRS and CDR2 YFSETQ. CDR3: CASSPEGTPEGKKLFF. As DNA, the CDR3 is TGCGCCAGCAGCCCAGAAGGGACGCCGGAAGGGAAAAAACTGTTTTTT.

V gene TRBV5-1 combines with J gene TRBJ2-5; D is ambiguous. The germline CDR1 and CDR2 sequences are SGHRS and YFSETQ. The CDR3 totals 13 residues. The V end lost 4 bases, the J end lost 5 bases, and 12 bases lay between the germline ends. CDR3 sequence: CASSKDIVETQYF. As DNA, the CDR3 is TGCGCCAGCAGCAAAGACATCGTGGAGACCCAGTACTTC. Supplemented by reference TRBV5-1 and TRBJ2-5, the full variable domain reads KAGVTQTPRYLIKTRGQQVTLSCSPISGHRSVSWYQQTPGQGLQFLFEYFSETQRNKGNFPGRFSGRQFSNSRSEMNVSTLELGDSALYLCASSKDIVETQYFGPGTRLLVL.

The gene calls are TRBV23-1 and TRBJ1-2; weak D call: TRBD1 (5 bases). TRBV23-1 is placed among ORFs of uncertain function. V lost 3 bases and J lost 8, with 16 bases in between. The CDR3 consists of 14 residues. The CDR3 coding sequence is TGCGCCAGCAGTCAGTGTTTGGGGCCTGGGGGCTACACCTTC. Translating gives CASSQCLGPGGYTF.

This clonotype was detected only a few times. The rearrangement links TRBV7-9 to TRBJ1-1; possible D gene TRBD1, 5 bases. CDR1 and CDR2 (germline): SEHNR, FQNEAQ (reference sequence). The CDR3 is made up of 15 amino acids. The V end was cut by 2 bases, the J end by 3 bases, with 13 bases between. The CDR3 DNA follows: TGTGCCAGCAGCTTATATCGTTCCAGGGACACTGAAGCTTTCTTT. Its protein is CASSLYRSRDTEAFF. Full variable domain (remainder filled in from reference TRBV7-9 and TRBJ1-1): DTGVSQNPRHKITKRGQNVTFRCDPISEHNRLYWYRQTLGQGPEFLTYFQNEAQLEKSRLLSDRFSAERPKGSFSTLEIQRTEQGDSAMYLCASSLYRSRDTEAFFGQGTRLTVV.

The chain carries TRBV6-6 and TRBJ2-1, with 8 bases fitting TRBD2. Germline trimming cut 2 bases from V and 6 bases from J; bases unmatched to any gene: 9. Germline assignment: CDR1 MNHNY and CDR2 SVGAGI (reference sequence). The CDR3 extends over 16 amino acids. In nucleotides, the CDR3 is TGTGCCAGCAGTTACCCCGGGACTAGACTCCCCAATGAGCAGTTCTTC. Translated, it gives CASSYPGTRLPNEQFF.

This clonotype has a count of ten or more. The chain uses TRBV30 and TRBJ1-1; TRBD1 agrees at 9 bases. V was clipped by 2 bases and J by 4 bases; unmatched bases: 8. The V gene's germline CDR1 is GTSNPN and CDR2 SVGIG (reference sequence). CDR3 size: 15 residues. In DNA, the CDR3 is TGTGCCTGGAGTCCCATGACAGGGGGAGGCACTGAAGCTTTCTTT. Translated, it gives CAWSPMTGGGTEAFF. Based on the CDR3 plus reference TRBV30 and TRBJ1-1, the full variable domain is SQTIHQWPATLVQPVGSPLSLECTVEGTSNPNLYWYRQAAGRGLQLLFYSVGIGQISSEVPQNLSASRPQDRQFILSSKKLLLSDSGFYLCAWSPMTGGGTEAFFGQGTRLTVV.

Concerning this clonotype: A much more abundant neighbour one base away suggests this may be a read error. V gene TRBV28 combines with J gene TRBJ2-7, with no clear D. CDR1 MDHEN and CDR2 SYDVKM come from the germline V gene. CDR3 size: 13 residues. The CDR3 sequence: CASSLLSSYERYF. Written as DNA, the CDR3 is TGTGCCAGCAGTTTGCTGAGCTCCTACGAGCGGTACTTC.

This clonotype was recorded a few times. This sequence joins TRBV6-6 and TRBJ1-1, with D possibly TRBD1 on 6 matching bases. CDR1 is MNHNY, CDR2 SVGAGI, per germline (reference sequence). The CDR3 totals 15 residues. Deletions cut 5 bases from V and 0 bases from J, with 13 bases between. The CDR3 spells CASSPPGAMNTEAFF. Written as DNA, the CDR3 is TGTGCCAGCAGTCCCCCAGGGGCCATGAACACTGAAGCTTTCTTT.

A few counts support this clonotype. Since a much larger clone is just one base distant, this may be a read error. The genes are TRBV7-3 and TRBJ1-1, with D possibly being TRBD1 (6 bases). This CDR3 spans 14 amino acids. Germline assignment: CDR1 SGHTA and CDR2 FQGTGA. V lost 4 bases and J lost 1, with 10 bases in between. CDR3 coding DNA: TGTGCCAGCAGCTCACAGGGAGGGAACACTGAAGCTTTCTTT. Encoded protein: CASSSQGGNTEAFF. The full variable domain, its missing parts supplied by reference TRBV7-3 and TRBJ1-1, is GAGVSQTPSNKVTEKGKYVELRCDPISGHTALYWYRQSLGQGPEFLIYFQGTGAADDSGLPNDRFFAVRPEGSVSTLKIQRTERGDSAVYLCASSSQGGNTEAFFGQGTRLTVV.

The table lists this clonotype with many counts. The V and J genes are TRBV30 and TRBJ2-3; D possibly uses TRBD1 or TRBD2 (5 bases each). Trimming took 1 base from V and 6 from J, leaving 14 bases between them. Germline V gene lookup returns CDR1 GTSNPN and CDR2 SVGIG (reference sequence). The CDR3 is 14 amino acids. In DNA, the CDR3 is TGTGCCTGGAGTGGAGGCAGGGAGATTGATACGCAGTATTTT. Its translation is CAWSGGREIDTQYF.

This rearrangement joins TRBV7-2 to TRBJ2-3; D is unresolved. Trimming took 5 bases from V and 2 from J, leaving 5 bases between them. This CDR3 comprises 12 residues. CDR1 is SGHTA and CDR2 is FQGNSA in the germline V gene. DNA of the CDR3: TGTGCCAGCAGCATAAACACAGATACGCAGTATTTT. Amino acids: CASSINTDTQYF.

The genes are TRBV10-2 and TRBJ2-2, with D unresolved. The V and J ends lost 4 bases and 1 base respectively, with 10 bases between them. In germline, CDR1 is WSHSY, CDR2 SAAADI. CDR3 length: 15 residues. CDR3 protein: CASSATAGNTGELFF. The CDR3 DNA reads TGCGCCAGCAGTGCAACCGCAGGGAACACCGGGGAGCTGTTTTTT.

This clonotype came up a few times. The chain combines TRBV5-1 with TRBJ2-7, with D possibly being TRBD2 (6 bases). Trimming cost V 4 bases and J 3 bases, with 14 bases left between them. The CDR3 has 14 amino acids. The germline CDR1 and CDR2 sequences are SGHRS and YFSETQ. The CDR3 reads CASSESAGFYEQYF. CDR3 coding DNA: TGCGCCAGCAGCGAAAGTGCGGGGTTCTACGAGCAGTACTTC.

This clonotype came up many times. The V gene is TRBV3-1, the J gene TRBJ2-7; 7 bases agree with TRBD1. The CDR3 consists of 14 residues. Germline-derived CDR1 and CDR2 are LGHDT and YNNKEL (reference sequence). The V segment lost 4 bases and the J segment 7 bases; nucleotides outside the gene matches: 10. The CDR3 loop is CASSPGTDALEQYF. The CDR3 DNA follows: TGTGCCAGCAGCCCCGGGACAGACGCCCTGGAGCAGTACTTC.

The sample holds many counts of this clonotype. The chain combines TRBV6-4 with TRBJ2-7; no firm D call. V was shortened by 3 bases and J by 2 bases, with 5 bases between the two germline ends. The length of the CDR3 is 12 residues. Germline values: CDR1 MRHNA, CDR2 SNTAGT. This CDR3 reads CASSDFTYEQYF. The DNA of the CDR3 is TGTGCCAGCAGTGATTTCACCTACGAGCAGTACTTC.